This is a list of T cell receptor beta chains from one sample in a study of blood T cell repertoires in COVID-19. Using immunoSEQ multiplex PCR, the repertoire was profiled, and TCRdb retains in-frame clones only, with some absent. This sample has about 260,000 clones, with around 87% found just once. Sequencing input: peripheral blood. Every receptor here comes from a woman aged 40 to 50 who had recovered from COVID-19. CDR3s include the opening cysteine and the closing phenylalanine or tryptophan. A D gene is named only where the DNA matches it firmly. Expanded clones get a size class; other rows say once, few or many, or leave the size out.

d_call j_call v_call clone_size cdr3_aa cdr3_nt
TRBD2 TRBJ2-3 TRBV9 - CASSTSGGPDTQYF TGTGCCAGCAGCACCAGCGGGGGTCCAGATACGCAGTATTTT
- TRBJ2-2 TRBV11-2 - CASSLVLADAGELFF TGTGCCAGCAGCTTAGTTCTAGCTGACGCCGGGGAGCTGTTTTTT
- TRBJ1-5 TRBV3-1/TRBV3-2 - CASSQGTPGGQPQHF TGTGCCAGCAGCCAAGGGACTCCGGGCGGCCAGCCCCAGCATTTT
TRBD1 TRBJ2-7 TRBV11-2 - CASSWTGQEQYF TGTGCCAGCAGTTGGACAGGGCAGGAGCAGTACTTC
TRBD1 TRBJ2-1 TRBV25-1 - CASTPTGYNEQFF TGTGCCAGCACCCCGACAGGGTACAATGAGCAGTTCTTC
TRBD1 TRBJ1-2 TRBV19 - CASSIQQGANGYTF TGTGCCAGTAGTATCCAACAGGGGGCGAACGGCTACACCTTC
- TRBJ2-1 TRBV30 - CAWRETGRGVYNEQFF TGTGCCTGGAGGGAAACAGGGAGAGGGGTCTACAATGAGCAGTTCTTC
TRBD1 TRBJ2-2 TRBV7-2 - CASSRDRGDTGELFF TGTGCCAGCAGTCGGGACAGGGGCGACACCGGGGAGCTGTTTTTT
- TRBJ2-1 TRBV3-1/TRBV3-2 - CASSQHPSVYEQFF TGTGCCAGCAGCCAACACCCTAGCGTTTATGAGCAGTTCTTC
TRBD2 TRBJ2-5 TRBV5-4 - CASSSRSGGGETQYF TGTGCCAGCAGCTCCAGGTCGGGGGGTGGAGAGACCCAGTACTTC
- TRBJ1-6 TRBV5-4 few CASSLVQGDESPLHF TGTGCCAGCAGCTTGGTGCAGGGTGACGAGTCACCCCTCCACTTT
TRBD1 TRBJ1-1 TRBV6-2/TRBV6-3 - CASSLNRGGFGGTEAFF TGTGCCAGCAGTTTGAACAGGGGAGGATTCGGGGGCACTGAAGCTTTCTTT
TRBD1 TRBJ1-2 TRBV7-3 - CASSLIGQGEYGYTF TGTGCCAGCAGCTTAATAGGACAGGGAGAGTACGGCTACACCTTC
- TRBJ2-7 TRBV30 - CAWTRGSPEQYF TGTGCCTGGACAAGGGGATCCCCCGAGCAGTACTTC
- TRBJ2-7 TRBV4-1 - CASSQGAGFYEQYF TGCGCCAGCAGCCAAGGGGCGGGGTTCTACGAGCAGTACTTC
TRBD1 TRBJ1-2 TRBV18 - CASSPAQGAPIF TGTGCCAGCTCACCCGCTCAGGGGGCGCCCATCTTC
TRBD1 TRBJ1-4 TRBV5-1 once CASSLGGTEEKLFF TGCGCCAGCAGCTTGGGGGGGACAGAAGAAAAACTGTTTTTT
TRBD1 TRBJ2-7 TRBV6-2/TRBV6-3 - CASSARGTGWWALEQYF TGTGCCAGCAGTGCCCGAGGGACAGGCTGGTGGGCCCTCGAGCAGTACTTC
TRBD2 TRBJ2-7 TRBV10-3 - CAISDLAGGPVYEQYF TGTGCCATCAGTGATCTAGCGGGGGGCCCCGTTTACGAGCAGTACTTC
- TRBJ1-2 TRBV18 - CASSQGGLDYGYTF TGTGCCAGCTCACAGGGAGGGTTGGACTATGGCTACACCTTC
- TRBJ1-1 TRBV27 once CASSFSRNTEAFF TGTGCCAGCAGTTTCAGTCGGAACACTGAAGCTTTCTTT
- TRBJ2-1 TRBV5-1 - CASSLAGGAGNEQFF TGCGCCAGCAGCTTGGCGGGGGGCGCAGGGAATGAGCAGTTCTTC
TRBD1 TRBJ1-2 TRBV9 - CASSGGLTGTGNYGYTF TGTGCCAGCAGCGGGGGGCTCACCGGGACAGGGAACTATGGCTACACCTTC
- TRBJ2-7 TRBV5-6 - CASSLAEAEQYF TGTGCCAGCAGCTTGGCCGAGGCCGAGCAGTACTTC
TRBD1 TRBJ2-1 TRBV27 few CASSLSRGQRQFF TGTGCCAGCAGTTTATCGAGGGGACAGAGGCAGTTCTTC
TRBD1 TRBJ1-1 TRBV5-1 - CASSLRWDRHLSNTEAFF TGCGCCAGCAGCCTACGCTGGGACAGGCATTTGTCGAACACTGAAGCTTTCTTT
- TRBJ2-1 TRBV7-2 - CASSLPTRYNEQFF TGTGCCAGCAGCTTACCTACCCGATACAATGAGCAGTTCTTC
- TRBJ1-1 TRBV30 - CAWTDRRQQNTEAFF TGTGCCTGGACCGACCGACGACAGCAGAACACTGAAGCTTTCTTT
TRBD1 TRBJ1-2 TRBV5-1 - CASSSHRTGGKDGYTF TGCGCCAGCAGCTCGCATCGGACAGGGGGGAAAGATGGCTACACCTTC
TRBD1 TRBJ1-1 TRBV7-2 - CASSFRTGGAKAFF TGTGCCAGCAGCTTCCGGACAGGGGGCGCGAAAGCTTTCTTT
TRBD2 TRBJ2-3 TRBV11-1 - CASSLGLAASTDTQYF TGTGCCAGCAGCCTGGGACTAGCGGCCAGCACAGATACGCAGTATTTT
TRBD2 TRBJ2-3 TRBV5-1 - CASSLLGRGVSTDTQYF TGCGCCAGCAGCTTGCTAGGTCGGGGGGTTAGCACAGATACGCAGTATTTT
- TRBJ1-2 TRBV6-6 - CASSYSHRDSGYTF TGTGCCAGCAGTTACTCGCACAGAGATTCTGGCTACACCTTC
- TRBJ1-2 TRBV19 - CASSDLLGRRGYTF TGTGCCAGTAGTGACCTCCTGGGAAGGAGGGGCTACACCTTC
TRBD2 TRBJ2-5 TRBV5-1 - CASSSGLAGEEYGETQYF TGCGCCAGCAGCTCAGGACTAGCGGGGGAGGAATACGGAGAGACCCAGTACTTC
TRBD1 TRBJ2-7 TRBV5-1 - CASSSGQVEGEQYF TGCGCCAGCAGCTCGGGACAGGTGGAGGGCGAGCAGTACTTC
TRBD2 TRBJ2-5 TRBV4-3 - CASSHVVAGEEETQYF TGCGCCAGCAGCCATGTTGTAGCGGGGGAAGAAGAGACCCAGTACTTC